This section outlines one T cell receptor beta chain sequence together with its context. Antigen: not known. Coverage ceases 3 residues before the CDR3 finishes, and the germline J gene fills in the end. This specimen belongs to a study of T cells in women clearing cervical HPV infection. Looking at the study overall: Blood came at first lesion visit for cases, post-clearance for controls.

TCRdb keeps only in-frame clones here, not all; method: immunoSEQ multiplex PCR. Recorded for this sample: roughly 30,000 clones. The study's findings and limits: Richness plus V gene abundances separated cases from controls with AUC about 0.87.

With V trimmed by 2 bases and J by 4 bases, 9 bases remained unmatched. Germline-derived CDR1 and CDR2 are SGHRS and YFSETQ. The CDR3 has 16 amino acids. The chain combines TRBV5-1 with TRBJ2-1, with 7 bases identical to TRBD2. Source material: blood buffy coat. The receptor's source is a woman between 18 and 70 years old with a cervical HPV16 infection that either progressed to CIN3+ or cleared (not recorded which). The covered CDR3 bases are TGCGCCAGCAGCTTATCGCTAGCGGCTTCTTACAATGAG. It specifies CASSLSLAASYNE. The whole CDR3 protein is CASSLSLAASYNEQFF.